The clone carrying this T cell receptor beta chain was detected ten times or more. The antigen is undetermined. The data derive from a study of response to subunit inactivated influenza vaccine. Study-wide results and limits: The study's authors posited that every seasonal influenza vaccination enlists few new T cells.

TCRdb redid the calling of the RT-PCR reads with MiXCR, one entry per CDR3 protein. Of about 500,000 distinct CDR3 sequences in the sample, more than 15% were seen once. CDR1 and CDR2 (germline): DFQATT, SNEGSKA (reference sequence). This CDR3 has 13 amino acids. V was trimmed by 0 bases and J by 10 bases, leaving 10 bases between them. The chain employs TRBV20-1 and TRBJ1-6; D gene uncertain. This receptor was obtained from a man aged 50 to 69 who received an inactivated influenza vaccine. Sequenced here: CD4+ T cells sorted from PBMCs, sampled approximately 25 months after vaccination. For the CDR3, the DNA is TGCAGTGCTAGAGAGGTGGGGAACTCACCCCTCCACTTT. Its translation: CSAREVGNSPLHF.